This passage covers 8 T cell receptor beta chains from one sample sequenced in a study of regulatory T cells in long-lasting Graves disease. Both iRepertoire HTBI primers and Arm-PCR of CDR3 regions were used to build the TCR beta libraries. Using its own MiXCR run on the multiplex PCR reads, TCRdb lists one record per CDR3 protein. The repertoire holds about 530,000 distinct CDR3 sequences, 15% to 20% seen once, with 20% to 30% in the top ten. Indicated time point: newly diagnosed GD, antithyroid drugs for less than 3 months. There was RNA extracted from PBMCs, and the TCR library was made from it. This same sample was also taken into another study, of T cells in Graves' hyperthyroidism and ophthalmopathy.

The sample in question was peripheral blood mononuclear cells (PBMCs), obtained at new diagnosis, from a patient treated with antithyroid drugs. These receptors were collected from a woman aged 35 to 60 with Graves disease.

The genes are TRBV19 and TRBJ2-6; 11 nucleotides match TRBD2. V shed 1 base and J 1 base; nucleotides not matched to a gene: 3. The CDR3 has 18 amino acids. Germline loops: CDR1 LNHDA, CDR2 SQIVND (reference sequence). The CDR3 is CASSIGSSGGSGANVLTF. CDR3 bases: TGTGCCAGTAGTATAGGTTCTAGCGGGGGGTCTGGGGCCAACGTCCTGACTTTC.

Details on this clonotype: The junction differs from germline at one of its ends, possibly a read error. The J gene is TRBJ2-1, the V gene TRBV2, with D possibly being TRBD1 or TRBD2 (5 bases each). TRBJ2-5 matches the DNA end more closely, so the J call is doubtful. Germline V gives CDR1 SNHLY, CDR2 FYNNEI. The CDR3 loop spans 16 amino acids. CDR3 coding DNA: TGCGCCAGCAGCCAAGTAGGGACCACCCAGGGAGAGACCCAGTACTTC. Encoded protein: CASSQVGTTQGETQYF.

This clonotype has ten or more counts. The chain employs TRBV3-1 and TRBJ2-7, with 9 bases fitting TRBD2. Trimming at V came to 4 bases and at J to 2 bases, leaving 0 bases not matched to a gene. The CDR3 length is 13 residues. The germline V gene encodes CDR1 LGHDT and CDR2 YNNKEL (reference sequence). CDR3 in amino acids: CASSPSGAYEQYF. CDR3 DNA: TGTGCCAGCAGCCCTAGCGGGGCCTACGAGCAGTACTTC.

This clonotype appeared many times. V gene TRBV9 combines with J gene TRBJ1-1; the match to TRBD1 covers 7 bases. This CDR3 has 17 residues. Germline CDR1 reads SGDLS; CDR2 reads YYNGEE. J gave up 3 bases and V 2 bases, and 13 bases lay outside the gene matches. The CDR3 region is CASSVGAGGEVDTEAFF. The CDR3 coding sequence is TGTGCCAGCAGCGTTGGGGCAGGGGGTGAGGTCGACACTGAAGCTTTCTTT. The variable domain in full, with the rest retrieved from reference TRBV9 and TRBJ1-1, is DSGVTQTPKHLITATGQRVTLRCSPRSGDLSVYWYQQSLDQGLQFLIQYYNGEERAKGNILERFSAQQFPDLHSELNLSSLELGDSALYFCASSVGAGGEVDTEAFFGQGTRLTVV.

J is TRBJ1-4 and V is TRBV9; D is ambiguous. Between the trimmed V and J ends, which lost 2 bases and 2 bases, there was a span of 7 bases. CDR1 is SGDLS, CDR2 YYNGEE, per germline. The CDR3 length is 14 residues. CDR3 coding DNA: TGTGCCAGCAGCGTCGACTCTACTAATGAAAAACTGTTTTTT. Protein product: CASSVDSTNEKLFF.

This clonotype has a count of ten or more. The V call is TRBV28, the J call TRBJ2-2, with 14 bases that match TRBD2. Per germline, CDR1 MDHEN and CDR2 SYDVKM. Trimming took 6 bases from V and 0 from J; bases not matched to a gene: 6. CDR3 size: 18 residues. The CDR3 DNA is TGTGCCAGCAGGGGGACTAGCGGGGGCCCTGCGAACACCGGGGAGCTGTTTTTT. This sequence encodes CASRGTSGGPANTGELFF. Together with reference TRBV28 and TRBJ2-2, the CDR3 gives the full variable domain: DVKVTQSSRYLVKRTGEKVFLECVQDMDHENMFWYRQDPGLGLRLIYFSYDVKMKEKGDIPEGYSVSREKKERFSLILESASTNQTSMYLCASRGTSGGPANTGELFFGEGSRLTVL.

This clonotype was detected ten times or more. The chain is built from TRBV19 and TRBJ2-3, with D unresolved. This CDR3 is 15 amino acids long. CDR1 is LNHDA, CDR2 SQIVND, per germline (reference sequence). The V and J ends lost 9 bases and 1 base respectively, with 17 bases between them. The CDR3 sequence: CASSPWTSGTDTQYF. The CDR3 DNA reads TGTGCCAGCAGCCCATGGACCTCGGGCACAGATACGCAGTATTTT. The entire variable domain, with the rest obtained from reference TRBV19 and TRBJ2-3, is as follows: DGGITQSPKYLFRKEGQNVTLSCEQNLNHDAMYWYRQDPGQGLRLIYYSQIVNDFQKGDIAEGYSVSREKKESFPLTVTSAQKNPTAFYLCASSPWTSGTDTQYFGPGTRLTVL.

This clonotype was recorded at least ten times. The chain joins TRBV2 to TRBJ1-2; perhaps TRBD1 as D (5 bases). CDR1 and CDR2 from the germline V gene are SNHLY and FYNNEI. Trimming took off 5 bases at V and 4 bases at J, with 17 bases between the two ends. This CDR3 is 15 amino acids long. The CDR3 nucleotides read TGTGCCAGCAGTCGTCGACAGTTAAATTCCTATGGCTACACCTTC. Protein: CASSRRQLNSYGYTF.